Shown below are 30 T cell receptor beta chains from a single sample sequenced in a study of blood T cell repertoires in COVID-19. The assay was immunoSEQ multiplex PCR, and TCRdb's table has in-frame clones only and misses some. This sample has about 74,000 clones, with approximately 84% found just once. The sample taken for sequencing was peripheral blood. The receptors were gathered from a man between 65 and 80 years old with acute or convalescent COVID-19.

The chain employs TRBV3-1 (or the pseudogene TRBV3-2) and TRBJ1-6; D is uncertain. CDR1 and CDR2 (germline): LGHDT, YNNKEL (reference sequence). CDR3 length equals 14 residues. Trimming pared 4 bases from V and 14 bases from J, leaving 18 bases between. The CDR3 coding sequence is TGTGCCAGCAGCCGTCTTGAGGCCCCGAGATCCCTCCACTTT. This codes for CASSRLEAPRSLHF.

This chain joins TRBV2 and TRBJ1-1; unclear D gene. The germline V and J ends were trimmed by 8 bases and 2 bases, with 6 bases remaining between them. This CDR3 is 11 amino acids long. CDR1 is SNHLY and CDR2 is FYNNEI in the germline V gene. The CDR3, as DNA: TGTGCCAGCTGCGTTAACACTGAAGCTTTCTTT. Amino acid sequence: CASCVNTEAFF. Variable domain in full (rest from reference TRBV2 and TRBJ1-1): EPEVTQTPSHQVTQMGQEVILRCVPISNHLYFYWYRQILGQKVEFLVSFYNNEISEKSEIFDDQFSVERPDGSNFTLKIRSTKLEDSAMYFCASCVNTEAFFGQGTRLTVV.

The rearrangement uses TRBV3-1 (or the pseudogene TRBV3-2) and TRBJ1-5, with 9 bases lining up with TRBD1. Trimming took 6 bases from V and 6 from J; bases not matched to a gene: 6. CDR1 LGHDT and CDR2 YNNKEL come from the germline V gene (reference sequence). CDR3 length equals 14 residues. CDR3 region: CASRQGAGGQPQHF. CDR3 nucleotides: TGTGCCAGCAGACAGGGGGCGGGCGGTCAGCCCCAGCATTTT.

The chain uses TRBV28 and TRBJ2-7; 7 bases line up with TRBD1. The V gene end was trimmed by 6 bases and the J gene end by 2 bases; junction bases not matched to a gene: 7. Germline V gene sequence: CDR1 MDHEN, CDR2 SYDVKM. The CDR3 is made up of 14 amino acids. CDR3 nucleotides: TGTGCCAGCAGGACCGGGACAGAGGCCTACGAGCAGTACTTC. Residues: CASRTGTEAYEQYF.

There are a few counts of this clone. The chain uses TRBV30 and TRBJ2-7; weak D call: TRBD1 (6 bases). There are 13 residues in the CDR3. V was clipped by 4 bases and J by 6 bases, with 16 bases between them. The germline gives CDR1 GTSNPN, CDR2 SVGIG (reference sequence). This chain's CDR3 is CAWKNRDKGEQYF. In DNA form, the CDR3 reads TGTGCCTGGAAGAACAGGGATAAGGGCGAGCAGTACTTC.

The rearrangement links TRBV18 to TRBJ1-2, with 7 bases fitting TRBD1. Trimming took 5 bases from V and 4 from J; bases not matched to a gene: 7. The CDR3 extends over 14 amino acids. The V gene's germline CDR1 is KGHSH and CDR2 LQKENI. CDR3 nucleotides: TGTGCCAGCTCAGACGGGACAGAGGCCTATGGCTACACCTTC. This codes for CASSDGTEAYGYTF.

The chain employs TRBV5-1 and TRBJ1-2, with a possible D match to TRBD1 (6 bases). CDR1 and CDR2 (germline): SGHRS, YFSETQ. The CDR3 length is 14 residues. Trimming removed 6 bases from V and 2 bases from J, with 14 bases in between. The CDR3 bases are TGCGCCAGCACCTCGGGGCAGGGGAACTATGGCTACACCTTC. Translated, it gives CASTSGQGNYGYTF.

The chain couples TRBV2 to TRBJ2-7; TRBD1 agrees at 7 bases. With V trimmed by 4 bases and J by 3 bases, 0 bases remained unmatched. From germline, CDR1 is SNHLY and CDR2 FYNNEI. This CDR3 spans 12 amino acids. The CDR3 nucleotides are TGTGCCAGCAGTGCAGGGGGCTACGAGCAGTACTTC. Amino acids: CASSAGGYEQYF.

This chain uses TRBV12-3 or TRBV12-4 with TRBJ1-1, with D hard to call. This CDR3 has 13 amino acids. Trimming cost V 5 bases and J 1 base, with 8 bases left between them. The CDR3 is CASSRNKNTEAFF. For the CDR3, the DNA is TGTGCCAGCAGTCGTAACAAGAACACTGAAGCTTTCTTT.

The rearrangement links TRBV4-2 to TRBJ1-5; no clear D gene. Germline V gene data show CDR1 as LGHNA and CDR2 as YNFKEQ. The CDR3 totals 17 residues. Trimming took 5 bases from V and 0 from J, leaving 17 bases between them. The CDR3 loop is CASSFKGGGNSNQPQHF. As DNA, the CDR3 is TGTGCCAGCAGCTTTAAAGGAGGAGGTAATAGCAATCAGCCCCAGCATTTT.

V and J are TRBV5-1 and TRBJ2-7, with TRBD1 as a possible D gene (5 bases). This CDR3 has 13 amino acids. Germline lookup yields CDR1 SGHRS and CDR2 YFSETQ. Deletions cut 5 bases from V and 7 bases from J, with 16 bases between. The CDR3 bases are TGCGCCAGCAGACTTGACCAGGGCCGGGAGCAGTACTTC. Protein sequence: CASRLDQGREQYF.

The chain couples TRBV4-3 to TRBJ1-2; no firm D call. Germline V gene lookup returns CDR1 LGHNA and CDR2 YSLEER. The germline V and J ends were trimmed by 5 bases and 5 bases, with 15 bases remaining between them. The CDR3 has 14 amino acids. CDR3 coding DNA: TGCGCCAGCAGCACTCAGGTCCGGGAATATGGCTACACCTTC. This sequence encodes CASSTQVREYGYTF.

The chain employs TRBV19 and TRBJ1-2, with a weak D call TRBD1 (6 bases). The CDR3 is 15 amino acids. V was pared by 3 bases and J by 5 bases, with 16 bases between. The germline CDR1 and CDR2 sequences are LNHDA and SQIVND (reference sequence). The CDR3 spells CASSMESGAEYGYTF. The DNA for the CDR3 is TGTGCCAGTAGTATGGAATCAGGGGCCGAATATGGCTACACCTTC.

The V and J genes are TRBV25-1 and TRBJ1-2; unclear D gene. Trimming stripped 4 bases from V and 8 bases from J, with 17 bases between. Per the germline V gene, CDR1 is MGHDK and CDR2 is SYGVNS. The CDR3 has 14 amino acids. Written as DNA, the CDR3 is TGTGCCAGCAGTGTGGACGCGGGGAAAGGAGGCTACACCTTC. Protein: CASSVDAGKGGYTF.

The CDR3 protein is CATSDPSTGFGYTF. The CDR3, as DNA: TGTGCCACCAGTGATCCCTCGACAGGGTTTGGCTACACCTTC. This chain uses TRBV24-1 with TRBJ1-2; 7 bases map to TRBD1. The J segment lost 7 bases and the V segment lost 3 bases, leaving 7 bases of the junction unmatched. Per germline, CDR1 KGHDR and CDR2 SFDVKD. The length of the CDR3 is 14 residues.

J is TRBJ1-2 and V is TRBV14, with 7 bases aligning to TRBD1. Germline trimming cut 1 base from V and 4 bases from J; bases unmatched to any gene: 3. Germline V lookup: CDR1 SGHDN, CDR2 FVKESK. The CDR3 is made up of 14 amino acids. The DNA for the CDR3 is TGTGCCAGCAGCCAAGCGGACAGGTTCTATGGCTACACCTTC. Amino acids: CASSQADRFYGYTF.

V and J are TRBV3-1 (or the pseudogene TRBV3-2) and TRBJ2-5; TRBD2 is a possible D gene (5 bases). The CDR3 length is 14 residues. V dropped 0 bases and J dropped 7 bases, with 12 bases sitting between them. Germline CDR1 and CDR2: LGHDT and YNNKEL (reference sequence). The CDR3 sequence: CASSQEVPSRTQYF. The CDR3 coding sequence is TGTGCCAGCAGCCAAGAAGTACCTAGCCGGACCCAGTACTTC.

This clone was observed once. The chain combines TRBV4-2 with TRBJ1-6; no clear D. V gave up 0 bases and J gave up 9 bases, with 18 bases separating them. CDR1 and CDR2 (germline): LGHNA, YNFKEQ. The CDR3 extends over 17 amino acids. The CDR3 reads CASSQDSPPLEASPLHF. CDR3 in DNA: TGTGCCAGCAGCCAAGACTCCCCACCTCTTGAGGCTTCACCCCTCCACTTT.

The V and J genes are TRBV28 and TRBJ1-2; no definite D call. CDR3 length: 11 amino acids. V was pared by 6 bases and J by 5 bases, with 7 bases between. From germline, CDR1 is MDHEN and CDR2 SYDVKM. The CDR3 here is CASSGNYGYTF. The CDR3 DNA reads TGTGCCAGCAGCGGGAATTATGGCTACACCTTC.

The rearrangement uses TRBV19 and TRBJ2-3; TRBD2 might be the D (5 bases). CDR3 length equals 15 residues. Trimming removed 1 base at V and 5 bases at J, with 13 bases between. Germline V gene data show CDR1 as LNHDA and CDR2 as SQIVND (reference sequence). CDR3 nucleotides: TGTGCCAGTAGTATAGGCGGAGGTGGTGGAGATACGCAGTATTTT. Its protein product is CASSIGGGGGDTQYF. Full variable domain (missing parts from reference TRBV19 and TRBJ2-3): DGGITQSPKYLFRKEGQNVTLSCEQNLNHDAMYWYRQDPGQGLRLIYYSQIVNDFQKGDIAEGYSVSREKKESFPLTVTSAQKNPTAFYLCASSIGGGGGDTQYFGPGTRLTVL.

Here the CDR3 reads CASGLGIAGVAPYNEQFF. CDR3 bases: TGTGCTAGTGGTTTGGGGATAGCGGGAGTGGCCCCCTACAATGAGCAGTTCTTC. V gene TRBV12-5 combines with J gene TRBJ2-1; TRBD2 aligns across 9 bases. CDR3 length: 18 residues. Germline CDR1 and CDR2: LGHNT and FRNRAP. V lost 1 base to trimming and J lost 2 bases; unmatched junction nucleotides: 9.

The chain is built from TRBV12-3 or TRBV12-4 and TRBJ2-7; 7 bases agree with TRBD2. The CDR3 is made up of 13 amino acids. J gave up 6 bases and V 7 bases, and 9 bases lay outside the gene matches. The CDR3 nucleotides read TGTGCCAGCAATCCGGCGGGAGTTGGCGAGCAGTACTTC. It codes for CASNPAGVGEQYF.

The chain couples TRBV27 to TRBJ2-2; 9 bases are a match to TRBD2. The CDR3 contains 15 residues. With V trimmed by 4 bases and J by 2 bases, 2 bases remained unmatched. Germline CDR1 MNHEY, CDR2 SMNVEV (reference sequence). DNA for the CDR3: TGTGCCAGCAGTTGGACTAGCGCAAACACCGGGGAGCTGTTTTTT. Protein: CASSWTSANTGELFF.

The V and J genes are TRBV6-2 or TRBV6-3 and TRBJ2-5, with D maybe TRBD2 (6 bases). V was clipped by 7 bases and J by 0 bases, with 15 bases between them. Germline V gene sequence: CDR1 MNHEY, CDR2 SVGEGT. This CDR3 comprises 15 residues. The CDR3 here is CASNPGLTYQETQYF. CDR3 DNA: TGTGCCAGCAACCCAGGACTAACGTACCAAGAGACCCAGTACTTC.

The chain uses TRBV4-2 and TRBJ1-5, with 9 bases aligning to TRBD1. Per germline, CDR1 LGHNA and CDR2 YNFKEQ. V shed 4 bases and J 2 bases; nucleotides not matched to a gene: 0. The CDR3 covers 14 residues. The CDR3 nucleotides are TGTGCCAGCAGCCGGGACAGGGGCAATCAGCCCCAGCATTTT. Its protein is CASSRDRGNQPQHF.

The chain recombines TRBV28 with TRBJ2-7; D possibly corresponds to TRBD1 (6 bases). The CDR3 spans 13 residues. Trimming removed 6 bases from V and 3 bases from J, with 12 bases in between. The germline CDR1 and CDR2 sequences are MDHEN and SYDVKM. The chain's CDR3 is CASRQGTRYEQYF. For the CDR3, the DNA is TGTGCCAGCAGGCAGGGGACCCGCTACGAGCAGTACTTC.

The CDR3 protein is CASSRGTGENYEQYF. The CDR3 nucleotides are TGTGCCAGCTCACGCGGGACAGGGGAAAACTACGAGCAGTACTTC. This rearrangement joins TRBV18 to TRBJ2-7, with 10 bases lining up with TRBD1. J was trimmed by 3 bases and V by 4 bases; bases with no gene match: 6. The germline V gene encodes CDR1 KGHSH and CDR2 LQKENI. The CDR3 consists of 15 residues.

The V call is TRBV9, the J call TRBJ1-3, with a tentative D call TRBD1 (5 bases). The germline CDR1 and CDR2 sequences are SGDLS and YYNGEE. Deletions cut 4 bases from V and 0 bases from J, with 11 bases between. The CDR3 is 15 residues long. The CDR3 here is CASSRGLLSGNTIYF. In nucleotides, the CDR3 is TGTGCCAGCAGCAGGGGACTTCTCTCTGGAAACACCATATATTTT.

The chain recombines TRBV28 with TRBJ2-1; TRBD2 agrees at 8 bases. The CDR3 is 14 amino acids. With V trimmed by 5 bases and J by 9 bases, 9 bases remained unmatched. Germline V CDR1 and CDR2: MDHEN, SYDVKM. DNA for the CDR3: TGTGCCAGCAGTGGAGCGGGGGCGGGTGGTGAGCAGTTCTTC. This translates into CASSGAGAGGEQFF.

The gene calls are TRBV3-1 (or the pseudogene TRBV3-2) and TRBJ2-7; possible D gene TRBD1, 7 bases. Germline loops: CDR1 LGHDT, CDR2 YNNKEL (reference sequence). CDR3 length equals 16 residues. V was trimmed by 3 bases and J by 0 bases, leaving 15 bases between them. The CDR3 sequence: CASSHLGGQSSYEQYF. CDR3 DNA: TGTGCCAGCAGCCACCTGGGGGGACAGAGCTCCTACGAGCAGTACTTC.